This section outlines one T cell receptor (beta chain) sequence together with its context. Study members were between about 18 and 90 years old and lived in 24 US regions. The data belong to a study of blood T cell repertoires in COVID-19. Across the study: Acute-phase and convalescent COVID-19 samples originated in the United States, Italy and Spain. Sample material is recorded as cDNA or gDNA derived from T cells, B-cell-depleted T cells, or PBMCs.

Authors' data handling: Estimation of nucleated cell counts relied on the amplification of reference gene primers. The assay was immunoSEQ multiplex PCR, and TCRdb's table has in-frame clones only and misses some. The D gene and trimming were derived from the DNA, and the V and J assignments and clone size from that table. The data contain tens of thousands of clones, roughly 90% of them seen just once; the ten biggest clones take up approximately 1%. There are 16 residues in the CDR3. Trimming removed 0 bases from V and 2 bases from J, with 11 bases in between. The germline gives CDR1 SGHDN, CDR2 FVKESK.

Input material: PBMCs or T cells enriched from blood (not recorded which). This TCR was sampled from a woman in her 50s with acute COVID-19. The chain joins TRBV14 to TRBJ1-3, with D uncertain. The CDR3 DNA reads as TGTGCCAGCAGCCAAGATATTCGGAGCCCTGGAAACACCATATATTTT. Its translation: CASSQDIRSPGNTIYF.